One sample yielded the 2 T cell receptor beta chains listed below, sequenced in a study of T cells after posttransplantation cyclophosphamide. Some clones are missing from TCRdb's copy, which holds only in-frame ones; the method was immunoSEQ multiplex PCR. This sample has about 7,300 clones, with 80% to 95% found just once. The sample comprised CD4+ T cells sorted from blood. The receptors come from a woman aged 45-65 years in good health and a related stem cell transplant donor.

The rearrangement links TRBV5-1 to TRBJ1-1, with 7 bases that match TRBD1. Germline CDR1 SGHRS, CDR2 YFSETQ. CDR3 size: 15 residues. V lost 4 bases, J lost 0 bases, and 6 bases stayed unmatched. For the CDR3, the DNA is TGCGCCAGCAGCGATGGGACAGCTGTGAACACTGAAGCTTTCTTT. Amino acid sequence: CASSDGTAVNTEAFF.

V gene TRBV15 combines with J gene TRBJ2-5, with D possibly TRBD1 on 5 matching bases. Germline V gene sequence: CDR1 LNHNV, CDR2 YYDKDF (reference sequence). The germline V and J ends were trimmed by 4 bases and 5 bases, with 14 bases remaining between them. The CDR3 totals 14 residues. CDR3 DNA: TGTGCCACCAGCATGTCTCAGGGTGCGGAGACCCAGTACTTC. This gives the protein CATSMSQGAETQYF.